This entry features one T cell receptor (beta chain) sequence. The data were obtained in a study of blood T cell repertoires in COVID-19. Two negative PCRs, clearance, or symptom resolution characterized the recovered Cohort 3 donors. Methods used by the authors: Estimates of nucleated cell counts were drawn from the amplification of reference gene primers. This table comes from immunoSEQ multiplex PCR, and its TCRdb copy is limited to in-frame clones, with some not included. The V and J calls and clone size were taken over from that table, and D and trimming were inferred from the DNA. The data show a few hundred thousand clones, with around 89% seen just once and approximately 4.1% held by the top ten. This clonotype was obtained from a woman aged 30 to 39 who had recovered from COVID-19. Sequencing was carried out using PBMCs or T cells enriched from blood (not recorded which).

CDR3 nucleotides: TGTGCCAGCAGCTTAGAGGCGGACAGGGCTCCAGATACGCAGTATTTT. This encodes CASSLEADRAPDTQYF. This chain joins TRBV7-2 and TRBJ2-3; 8 nucleotides match TRBD1. This CDR3 contains 16 residues. CDR1 is SGHTA, CDR2 FQGNSA, per germline. The V and J ends lost 1 base and 4 bases, in that order; junction bases with no gene match: 7.